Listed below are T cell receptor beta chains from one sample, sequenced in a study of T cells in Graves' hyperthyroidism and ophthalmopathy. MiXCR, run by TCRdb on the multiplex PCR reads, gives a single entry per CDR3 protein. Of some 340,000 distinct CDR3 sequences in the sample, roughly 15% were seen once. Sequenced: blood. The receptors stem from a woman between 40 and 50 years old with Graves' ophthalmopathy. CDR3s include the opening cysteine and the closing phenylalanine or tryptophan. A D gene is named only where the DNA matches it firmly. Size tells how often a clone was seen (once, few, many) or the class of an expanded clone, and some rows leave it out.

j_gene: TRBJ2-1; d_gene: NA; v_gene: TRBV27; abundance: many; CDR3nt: TGTGCCACCAGATCGGACTGGGGTGGGTACAATGAGCAGTTCTTC; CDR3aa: CATRSDWGGYNEQFF
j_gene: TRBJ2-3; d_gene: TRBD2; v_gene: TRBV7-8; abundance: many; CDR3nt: TGTGCCAGCAGCTTACGAGGACTAGCGGGGAGTTACGGATTTGCAGATACGCAGTATTTT; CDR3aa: CASSLRGLAGSYGFADTQYF
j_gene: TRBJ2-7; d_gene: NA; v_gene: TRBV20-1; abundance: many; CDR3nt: TGCAGTGCCCTAACAGAGGCAGCCTACGAGCAGTACTTC; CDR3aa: CSALTEAAYEQYF
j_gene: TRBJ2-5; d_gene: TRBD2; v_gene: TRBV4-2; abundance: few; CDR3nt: TGTGCCAGCAGCCAAGGCCTAGCGGGGAAACAAGAGACCCAGTACTTC; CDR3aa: CASSQGLAGKQETQYF
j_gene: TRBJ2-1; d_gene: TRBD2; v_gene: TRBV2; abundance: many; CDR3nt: TGTGCCAGCAGGACGACTAGCGGGGGCGCAAGTGAGCAGTTCTTC; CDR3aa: CASRTTSGGASEQFF
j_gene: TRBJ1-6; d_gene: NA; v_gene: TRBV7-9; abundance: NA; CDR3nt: TGTGCCAGCAGCTTACTCTCGGGCCGTTTCAATTCACCCCTCCACTTT; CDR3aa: CASSLLSGRFNSPLHF
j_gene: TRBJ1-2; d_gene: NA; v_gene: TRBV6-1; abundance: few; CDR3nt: TGTGCCAGCAGTCGCCTCCCCCGACAGGTCTATGGCTACACCTTC; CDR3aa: CASSRLPRQVYGYTF
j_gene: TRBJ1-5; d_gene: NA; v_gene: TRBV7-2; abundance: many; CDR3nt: TGTGCCAGCAGCTTAGCCTCGACCAGTAAGGCGCCCCAGCATTTT; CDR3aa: CASSLASTSKAPQHF
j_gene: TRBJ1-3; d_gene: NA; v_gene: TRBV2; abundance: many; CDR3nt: TGTGCCCGTACATTGAGCTCTGGAAACACCATATATTTT; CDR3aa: CARTLSSGNTIYF
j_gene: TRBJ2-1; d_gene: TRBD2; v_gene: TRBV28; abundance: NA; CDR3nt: TGTGCCAGCAGTTTCCTTAGCGGGAACTACAATGAGCAGTTCTTC; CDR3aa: CASSFLSGNYNEQFF
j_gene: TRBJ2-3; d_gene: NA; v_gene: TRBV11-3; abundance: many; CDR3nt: TGTGCCAGCAGCGGGGAGGGCACAGATACGCAGTATTTT; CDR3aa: CASSGEGTDTQYF
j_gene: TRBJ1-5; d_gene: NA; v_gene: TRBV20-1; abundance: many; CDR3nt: TGCAGTGCTAGTAAGGGGACTAGCAATCAGCCCCAGCATTTT; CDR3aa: CSASKGTSNQPQHF
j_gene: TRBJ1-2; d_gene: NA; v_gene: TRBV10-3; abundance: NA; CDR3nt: TGTGCCATCAGTGCGATACAGGGTATCGCCTATGGCTACACCTTC; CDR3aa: CAISAIQGIAYGYTF
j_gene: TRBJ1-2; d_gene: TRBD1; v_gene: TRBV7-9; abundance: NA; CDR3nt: TGTGCCAGCAAACTCGAGACAGGGTCCGCAGGCTACACCTTC; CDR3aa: CASKLETGSAGYTF
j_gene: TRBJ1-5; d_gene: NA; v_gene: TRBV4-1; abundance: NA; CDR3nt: TGCGCCAGCAGCCAACAGGCTTCCAATCAGCCCCAGCATTTT; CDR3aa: CASSQQASNQPQHF
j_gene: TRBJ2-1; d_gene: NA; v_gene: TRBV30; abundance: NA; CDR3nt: TGTGCCTGGAGTGTTCGTCCGGGACGACGAAACTACAATGAGCAGTTCTTC; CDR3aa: CAWSVRPGRRNYNEQFF
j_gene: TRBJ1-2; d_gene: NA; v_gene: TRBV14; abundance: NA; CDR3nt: TGTGCCAGCAGCCAAAGATGGTCCCCGGGAGATGGCTACACCTTC; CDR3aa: CASSQRWSPGDGYTF
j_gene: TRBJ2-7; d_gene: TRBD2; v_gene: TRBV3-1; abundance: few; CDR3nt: TGTGCCAGCAGCCGGAGACTAGCGGGGGTAAGCGAGCAGTACTTC; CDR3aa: CASSRRLAGVSEQYF
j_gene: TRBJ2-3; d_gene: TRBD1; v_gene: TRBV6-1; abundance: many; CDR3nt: TGTGCCAGCAAGGTGGGGACAGTAGATACGCAGTATTTT; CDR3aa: CASKVGTVDTQYF
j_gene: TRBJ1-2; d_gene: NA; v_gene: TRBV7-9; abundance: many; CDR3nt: TGTGCCAGCAGCGAACAGGGCGCGAACTATGGCTACACCTTC; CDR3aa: CASSEQGANYGYTF
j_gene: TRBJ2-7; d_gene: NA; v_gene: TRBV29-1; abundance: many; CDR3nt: TGCAGCGTCCGGGGAGGAGCCTACGAGCAGTACTTC; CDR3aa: CSVRGGAYEQYF
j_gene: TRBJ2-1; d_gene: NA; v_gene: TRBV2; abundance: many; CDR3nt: TGTGCCAGCAGTGGAGAATCGGGTAATGAGCAGTTCTTC; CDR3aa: CASSGESGNEQFF
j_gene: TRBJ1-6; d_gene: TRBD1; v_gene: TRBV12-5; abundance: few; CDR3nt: TGTGCTAGTGGTTTGCACGGACAGGGGAGCTCCTATAATTCACCCCTCCACTTT; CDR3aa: CASGLHGQGSSYNSPLHF
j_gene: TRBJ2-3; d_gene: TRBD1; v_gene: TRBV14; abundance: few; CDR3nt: TGTGCCAGCAGCCGAGGAGACAGGGCAAGGAGCACAGATACGCAGTATTTT; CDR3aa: CASSRGDRARSTDTQYF
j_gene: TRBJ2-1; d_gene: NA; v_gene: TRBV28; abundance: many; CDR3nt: TGTGCCAGCAGCGCCTCCGGGGGTAAACGCAATGAGCAGTTCTTC; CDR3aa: CASSASGGKRNEQFF
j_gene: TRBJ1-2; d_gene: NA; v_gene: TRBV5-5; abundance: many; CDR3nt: TGTGCCAGCAGCTTTGACCCTAACTATGGCTACACCTTC; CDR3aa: CASSFDPNYGYTF
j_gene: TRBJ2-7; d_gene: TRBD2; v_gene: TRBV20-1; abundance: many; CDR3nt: TGCAGTGCTAGAGGCCATAGCGGGGACTCCTACGAGCAGTACTTC; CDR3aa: CSARGHSGDSYEQYF
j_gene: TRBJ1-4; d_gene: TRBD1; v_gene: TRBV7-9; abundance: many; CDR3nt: TGTGCCAGCAGCGACCGGGACAGAAATGAAAAACTGTTTTTT; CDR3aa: CASSDRDRNEKLFF
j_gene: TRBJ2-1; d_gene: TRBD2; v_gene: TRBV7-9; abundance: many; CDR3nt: TGTGCCAGCAGCCTCGGGAGGGGGAAATACAATGAGCAGTTCTTC; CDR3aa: CASSLGRGKYNEQFF